This T cell receptor (beta chain) emerged from a study of blood T cells in healthy people across ages. Findings of the study overall: The percentage of naive T cells correlated strongly with TCR beta diversity.

Next came a second PCR, run for about 7 to 12 cycles, which used a sample-barcoded 5' primer along with a J-beta primer mix. Each of the samples gave a minimum of 2.5 million paired-end reads that contained CDR3. MiXCR was run by TCRdb on the 5' RACE reads, yielding one entry per CDR3 protein. The sample records more than 900,000 distinct CDR3 sequences, approximately 25% being singletons. About this clonotype itself: Its cognate antigen is unknown.

CDR1 is DFQATT, CDR2 SNEGSKA, per germline (reference sequence). V lost 2 bases to trimming and J lost 3 bases, with 11 bases between them. This CDR3 region has 13 residues. These sequences were also reported in another study, on T cells of mothers and their children.

This receptor was identified in a girl aged 2-10 years in good health. This rearrangement joins TRBV20-1 to TRBJ2-7; D perhaps matches TRBD1 (5 bases). Specimen: blood. CDR3: CSARSVRVYEQYF. The CDR3 nucleotides read TGCAGTGCTAGATCGGTCAGGGTCTACGAGCAGTACTTC.